This TCR beta chain was captured in a study of T-cell reconstitution after alpha-beta-depleted transplantation in children. Many counts were recorded for this clonotype. Its antigen is unidentified. Unique molecular identifiers were used to barcode this TCRbeta library. Each CDR3 protein is one row after TCRdb ran MiXCR on the PCR reads. This repertoire shows 40,000 to 55,000 distinct CDR3 sequences, about 9.3% found once; its top ten account for approximately 27%. V was cut by 5 bases and J by 3 bases, with 16 bases left in between. Germline CDR1 reads MNHEY; CDR2 reads SVGAGI. CDR3 size: 15 residues. Notes on the study in general: At around two months after transplant, the alpha-beta T cells were reportedly derived from several hundred expanded clones that came from non-depleted graft cells. At one year after transplant, newly produced T cells mostly accounted for T-cell counts and diversity. Certain patients had high TCRbeta diversity at day 60, and it came from recipient T cells and thymic progenitors that survived.

Sequencing was performed on PBMCs, mostly from graft donor cells, taken 60 days after TCRalphabeta/CD19-depleted stem cell transplant. This TCR was sampled from a male patient between 2 and 15 years old who had a stem cell transplant for chronic granulomatous disease, so the T cells may come from the graft donor. V and J are TRBV6-5 and TRBJ2-5, with a weak D call TRBD1 (5 bases). CDR3 amino acids: CASSTRRGREETQYF. Written as DNA, the CDR3 is TGTGCCAGCAGTACCCGTAGGGGCAGAGAAGAGACCCAGTACTTC.